These 5 T cell receptor beta chains originate from one sample sequenced in a study of Graves' ophthalmopathy and Graves' hyperthyroidism. Investigators amplified TCR beta CDR3 regions from RNA transcripts. RT-PCR was first run with HTBI primers, then multiplex PCR in a second round. TCRdb re-analysed the multiplex PCR reads in MiXCR, keeping a single row per CDR3 protein. The data contain a few hundred thousand distinct CDR3 sequences, about 16% of them singletons. Sequenced sample: peripheral blood. These receptors all come from a woman aged 18-30 years with Graves' ophthalmopathy.

This clonotype was picked up many times. The V call is TRBV6-1, the J call TRBJ2-7; the D gene is possibly TRBD2 (6 bases). Looked up from germline, CDR1 is MNHNS and CDR2 is SASEGT. This CDR3 region has 14 residues. The V end lost 2 bases, the J end lost 4 bases, and 12 bases lay between the germline ends. The CDR3 loop reads CASSEFLGRYEQYF. CDR3 bases: TGTGCCAGCAGTGAATTCTTGGGGAGGTACGAGCAGTACTTC.

This clonotype was observed at least ten times. The rearrangement links TRBV5-1 to TRBJ2-7, with D perhaps matching TRBD1 (5 bases). The CDR3 length is 14 residues. CDR1 and CDR2 (germline): SGHRS, YFSETQ. V was shortened by 0 bases and J by 5 bases, with 12 bases between the two germline ends. The CDR3 nucleotides are TGCGCCAGCAGCTTGGCCGCAGGGTTCAACGAGCAGTACTTC. Its translation: CASSLAAGFNEQYF.

This clonotype was seen repeatedly, ten times or more. The V gene is TRBV28, the J gene TRBJ2-4, with D possibly being TRBD1 or TRBD2 (5 bases each). Looked up from germline, CDR1 is MDHEN and CDR2 is SYDVKM. Trimming took 3 bases from V and 9 from J, leaving 18 bases between them. This CDR3 has 15 residues. CDR3 coding DNA: TGTGCCAGCAGTTTCCCCTTAGCGCCTCAGGGCATTCAGTACTTC. Encoded protein: CASSFPLAPQGIQYF.

This clonotype was counted at least ten times. The J gene is TRBJ1-1, the V gene TRBV6-5; D uncertain. The germline V gene encodes CDR1 MNHEY and CDR2 SVGAGI. Trimming took off 2 bases at V and 0 bases at J, with 16 bases between the two ends. This CDR3 has 17 amino acids. CDR3 in amino acids: CASSYRPMLRVNTEAFF. The CDR3 DNA sequence: TGTGCCAGCAGTTACAGGCCGATGCTTAGGGTGAACACTGAAGCTTTCTTT.

This clonotype appeared many times. The V gene is TRBV9, the J gene TRBJ2-7; 13 bases match TRBD2. Germline loops: CDR1 SGDLS, CDR2 YYNGEE. V lost 4 bases, J lost 6 bases, and 19 bases stayed unmatched. The CDR3 runs to 19 residues. DNA of the CDR3: TGTGCCAGCAGCCTTTCCGACGGGCTCAGACTAGCGGGAGGAGGCGAGCAGTACTTC. Translating it yields CASSLSDGLRLAGGGEQYF. The whole variable domain, filled in from reference TRBV9 and TRBJ2-7, reads DSGVTQTPKHLITATGQRVTLRCSPRSGDLSVYWYQQSLDQGLQFLIQYYNGEERAKGNILERFSAQQFPDLHSELNLSSLELGDSALYFCASSLSDGLRLAGGGEQYFGPGTRLTVT.